This TCR beta chain was captured in a study of tumor and adjacent non-tumor tissue in lung cancer. Three rounds of nested PCR, following a modified ARM-PCR protocol, produced the TCRbeta library. MiXCR, applied by TCRdb to the multiplex PCR reads, yields one record per CDR3 protein. The sample gives some 73,000 distinct CDR3 sequences, roughly 80% of which show up once; 45% to 55% is in the top ten. This clonotype turned up a few times. Antigen specificity is unknown. A much larger clone sits a single nucleotide away, making a read error possible. The template was RNA from unsorted bulk tissue. Distant lung tissue was collected more than 3 cm away from the tumor edge. Study-wide results and caveats: TCR diversity was significantly greater in tumor than normal lung tissue.

Germline values: CDR1 DFQATT, CDR2 SNEGSKA (reference sequence). The CDR3 length is 12 residues. This chain links TRBV20-1 with TRBJ1-6, with 8 bases that match TRBD1. Material: distant non-tumor lung tissue. The source of this sequence is a man in his fifties or sixties with non-small cell lung cancer. CDR3 residues: CGARQGQSPLHF. The CDR3 region has the DNA TGCGGTGCCAGACAGGGGCAATCACCCCTCCACTTT.